These 27 T cell receptor beta chains share one sample of origin, sequenced in a study of shared clonotypes between healthy human individuals. TCRdb's table, derived via immunoSEQ multiplex PCR, lists solely in-frame clones and lacks some. Among 470,000 or so clones listed, more than 75% were seen once. The specimen sequenced was PBMCs. These receptors originate from a woman in her forties in good health. Some clones in this sample may be carry-over from other donors' samples.

The chain recombines TRBV6-1 with TRBJ1-6; D is undetermined. Germline V gene data show CDR1 as MNHNS and CDR2 as SASEGT. This CDR3 spans 15 amino acids. V lost 1 base and J 9 bases, leaving 13 bases between the germline ends. In DNA, the CDR3 is TGTGCCAGCAGTGAAGTGGTGGGGTTGGGTTCACCCCTCCACTTT. It translates to CASSEVVGLGSPLHF.

The gene calls are TRBV11-2 and TRBJ2-5; no definite D call. Deletions cut 2 bases from V and 4 bases from J, with 8 bases between. The V gene's germline CDR1 is SGHAT and CDR2 FQNNGV. The CDR3 has 13 amino acids. CDR3 coding DNA: TGTGCCAGCAGCTTATCTGGGCCAGAGACCCAGTACTTC. This encodes CASSLSGPETQYF.

This clone was observed many times. The V gene is TRBV6-4, the J gene TRBJ2-2; no clear D. CDR3 length: 16 residues. V gave up 0 bases and J gave up 5 bases, with 13 bases separating them. The V gene's germline CDR1 is MRHNA and CDR2 SNTAGT. CDR3 bases: TGTGCCAGCAGTGACTCCCACACCAAGGAAACCGGGGAGCTGTTTTTT. Translated, it gives CASSDSHTKETGELFF.

This rearrangement joins TRBV30 to TRBJ2-1; tentatively, D is TRBD2 (5 bases). Deletions cut 4 bases from V and 1 base from J, with 8 bases between. This CDR3 is 13 amino acids long. Looked up from germline, CDR1 is GTSNPN and CDR2 is SVGIG (reference sequence). Written as DNA, the CDR3 is TGTGCCTGGAAATCGGGATCCTACAATGAGCAGTTCTTC. Protein sequence: CAWKSGSYNEQFF. Supplemented by reference TRBV30 and TRBJ2-1, the full variable domain reads SQTIHQWPATLVQPVGSPLSLECTVEGTSNPNLYWYRQAAGRGLQLLFYSVGIGQISSEVPQNLSASRPQDRQFILSSKKLLLSDSGFYLCAWKSGSYNEQFFGPGTRLTVL.

The V gene is TRBV10-1, the J gene TRBJ2-1; no clear D gene. V shed 0 bases and J shed 2 bases, with 5 bases lying between them. CDR1 is WNHNN and CDR2 is SYGVQD in the germline V gene (reference sequence). This CDR3 is 14 amino acids long. The CDR3 bases are TGCGCCAGCAGTGAGTCTCACCCCTACAATGAGCAGTTCTTC. It is translated as CASSESHPYNEQFF.

The chain has TRBV28 and TRBJ1-2; TRBD1 agrees at 7 bases. Germline loops: CDR1 MDHEN, CDR2 SYDVKM. This CDR3 is built from 15 residues. V trimming: 5 bases; J trimming: 5 bases; junction bases outside the gene matches: 11. CDR3 nucleotide sequence: TGTGCCAGCAGTAGCCCCCCGGACAGGCGATATGGCTACACCTTC. This gives the protein CASSSPPDRRYGYTF.

This clone came up many times. The chain couples TRBV28 to TRBJ2-7; D is possibly TRBD2 (6 bases). The CDR3 sequence is 14 residues long. V gave up 3 bases and J gave up 7 bases, with 16 bases separating them. CDR1 MDHEN and CDR2 SYDVKM come from the germline V gene. CDR3 DNA sequence: TGTGCCAGCAGTTTCACGGGAGCCCTCCCGGAGCAGTACTTC. This codes for CASSFTGALPEQYF.

The gene calls are TRBV7-9 and TRBJ2-5, with 9 bases matching TRBD2. Germline values: CDR1 SEHNR, CDR2 FQNEAQ (reference sequence). The CDR3 is 15 amino acids. V trimming: 4 bases; J trimming: 2 bases; junction bases outside the gene matches: 5. The CDR3 is CASSSPLAGQETQYF. The CDR3 region has the DNA TGTGCCAGCAGCTCACCGCTAGCGGGACAAGAGACCCAGTACTTC.

The count of this clone is one. Other nucleotide sequences from this sample produce the same CDR3. The chain links TRBV29-1 to TRBJ2-3, with D unclear. The CDR3 has 11 amino acids. V was trimmed by 7 bases and J by 6 bases, leaving 11 bases between them. The germline V gene encodes CDR1 SQVTM and CDR2 ANQGSEA. The CDR3 is CSARYSDTQYF. DNA of the CDR3: TGCAGCGCCCGCTATTCCGATACGCAGTATTTT.

The chain joins TRBV7-2 to TRBJ2-1; TRBD2 matches 9 bases. The CDR3 extends over 15 amino acids. J was trimmed by 7 bases and V by 3 bases; bases with no gene match: 7. Looked up from germline, CDR1 is SGHTA and CDR2 is FQGNSA. As DNA, the CDR3 is TGTGCCAGCAGCTTGGCTAGCGGGAACGGTAATGAGCAGTTCTTC. Its protein is CASSLASGNGNEQFF. The whole variable domain, remainder taken from reference TRBV7-2 and TRBJ2-1, is GAGVSQSPSNKVTEKGKDVELRCDPISGHTALYWYRQSLGQGLEFLIYFQGNSAPDKSGLPSDRFSAERTGGSVSTLTIQRTQQEDSAVYLCASSLASGNGNEQFFGPGTRLTVL.

The chain uses TRBV7-9 and TRBJ2-1, with TRBD2 matching over 10 bases. This CDR3 has 16 amino acids. The V gene end was trimmed by 3 bases and the J gene end by 6 bases; junction bases not matched to a gene: 8. The germline gives CDR1 SEHNR, CDR2 FQNEAQ (reference sequence). CDR3: CASSFSSGRAFNEQFF. CDR3 bases: TGTGCCAGCAGCTTTAGCAGCGGGAGGGCCTTCAATGAGCAGTTCTTC.

V gene TRBV29-1 combines with J gene TRBJ2-1; D not resolved. The CDR3 sequence is 16 residues long. Between the trimmed V and J ends, which lost 3 bases and 0 bases, there was a span of 15 bases. Germline V gene lookup returns CDR1 SQVTM and CDR2 ANQGSEA. Here the CDR3 DNA reads TGCAGCGTTGAGCCTCTGGCGGAAAGCTCCTACAATGAGCAGTTCTTC. Protein sequence: CSVEPLAESSYNEQFF.

The chain is built from TRBV6-6 and TRBJ1-5, with D possibly matching TRBD1 (6 bases). From germline, CDR1 is MNHNY and CDR2 SVGAGI (reference sequence). The V end was cut by 2 bases, the J end by 4 bases, with 12 bases between. The CDR3 extends over 15 amino acids. For the CDR3, the DNA is TGTGCCAGCAGTTACGTCGAGAGGGGGAATCAGCCCCAGCATTTT. This translates into CASSYVERGNQPQHF.

This clone was observed at least ten times. This chain links TRBV2 with TRBJ1-1; D call uncertain. The CDR3 length is 13 residues. CDR1 is SNHLY and CDR2 is FYNNEI in the germline V gene. The V and J ends lost 1 base and 1 base respectively, with 4 bases between them. The CDR3 protein is CASSEVPNTEAFF. In nucleotides, the CDR3 is TGTGCCAGCAGTGAAGTCCCGAACACTGAAGCTTTCTTT. Together with reference TRBV2 and TRBJ1-1, the CDR3 gives the full variable domain: EPEVTQTPSHQVTQMGQEVILRCVPISNHLYFYWYRQILGQKVEFLVSFYNNEISEKSEIFDDQFSVERPDGSNFTLKIRSTKLEDSAMYFCASSEVPNTEAFFGQGTRLTVV.

The chain couples TRBV9 to TRBJ2-2; 11 bases fit TRBD2. The CDR3 runs 19 residues. Looked up from germline, CDR1 is SGDLS and CDR2 is YYNGEE. With 3 bases clipped from V and 4 bases from J, the junction kept 14 bases outside the gene matches. CDR3 sequence reads: CASSAPGLAGGVATGELFF. DNA of the CDR3: TGTGCCAGCAGCGCACCAGGACTAGCGGGTGGAGTCGCCACCGGGGAGCTGTTTTTT. Drawing the rest from reference TRBV9 and TRBJ2-2, the complete variable domain is DSGVTQTPKHLITATGQRVTLRCSPRSGDLSVYWYQQSLDQGLQFLIQYYNGEERAKGNILERFSAQQFPDLHSELNLSSLELGDSALYFCASSAPGLAGGVATGELFFGEGSRLTVL.

The chain carries TRBV7-2 and TRBJ2-5; D may be TRBD1 (6 bases). The germline CDR1 and CDR2 sequences are SGHTA and FQGNSA. The CDR3 has 15 amino acids. Deletions cut 5 bases from V and 0 bases from J, with 13 bases between. The DNA for the CDR3 is TGTGCCAGCAGCCCTACCAGGGGCAACCAAGAGACCCAGTACTTC. As protein: CASSPTRGNQETQYF. Full variable domain (remainder filled in from reference TRBV7-2 and TRBJ2-5): GAGVSQSPSNKVTEKGKDVELRCDPISGHTALYWYRQSLGQGLEFLIYFQGNSAPDKSGLPSDRFSAERTGGSVSTLTIQRTQQEDSAVYLCASSPTRGNQETQYFGPGTRLLVL.

This clone was detected only a few times. The chain carries TRBV6-1 and TRBJ2-7, with D hard to call. CDR1 MNHNS and CDR2 SASEGT come from the germline V gene. The V gene lost 0 bases and the J gene lost 1 base, with 10 bases spanning the gap. This CDR3 comprises 15 residues. CDR3 sequence: CASSEAYTASYEQYF. For the CDR3, the DNA is TGTGCCAGCAGTGAAGCGTATACGGCTTCCTACGAGCAGTACTTC.

This clone was seen only once. This chain joins TRBV6-1 and TRBJ2-6; a weak D match, TRBD2 (6 bases). Germline V CDR1 and CDR2: MNHNS, SASEGT. Trimming stripped 7 bases from V and 4 bases from J, with 11 bases between. This CDR3 comprises 14 residues. The CDR3 spells CASKEGLGANVLTF. The DNA for the CDR3 is TGTGCCAGCAAGGAGGGCCTCGGGGCCAACGTCCTGACTTTC.

V is TRBV19 and J is TRBJ1-2, with 9 bases fitting TRBD1. The CDR3 is made up of 15 amino acids. The V and J ends lost 5 bases and 5 bases, in that order; junction bases with no gene match: 9. The germline V gene encodes CDR1 LNHDA and CDR2 SQIVND (reference sequence). CDR3 in amino acids: CASSSQPGQGYGYTF. The CDR3 DNA is TGTGCCAGTAGTTCCCAACCGGGACAGGGTTATGGCTACACCTTC. The entire variable domain, with the rest obtained from reference TRBV19 and TRBJ1-2, is as follows: DGGITQSPKYLFRKEGQNVTLSCEQNLNHDAMYWYRQDPGQGLRLIYYSQIVNDFQKGDIAEGYSVSREKKESFPLTVTSAQKNPTAFYLCASSSQPGQGYGYTFGSGTRLTVV.

The chain joins TRBV5-1 to TRBJ1-6; unclear D gene. The CDR3 extends over 16 amino acids. CDR1 and CDR2 from the germline V gene are SGHRS and YFSETQ. Trimming left V 0 bases short and J 10 bases short, with 17 bases between. The CDR3 reads CASSLALAGSGSPLHF. CDR3 nucleotides: TGCGCCAGCAGCTTGGCTTTGGCGGGATCAGGATCACCCCTCCACTTT.

The V gene is TRBV7-2, the J gene TRBJ2-2; 15 positions match TRBD2. This CDR3 contains 19 residues. Per the germline V gene, CDR1 is SGHTA and CDR2 is FQGNSA. V lost 6 bases, J lost 1 base, and 9 bases stayed unmatched. The CDR3 is CASRQRTSGREGNTGELFF. The CDR3 bases are TGTGCCAGCAGGCAACGGACTAGCGGGAGGGAGGGGAACACCGGGGAGCTGTTTTTT.

This clone appeared a few times. The chain combines TRBV7-9 with TRBJ2-3, with TRBD2 as a possible D gene (6 bases). The V end was cut by 1 base, the J end by 4 bases, with 9 bases between. CDR1 is SEHNR and CDR2 is FQNEAQ in the germline V gene (reference sequence). This CDR3 contains 14 residues. The CDR3 coding sequence is TGTGCCAGCAGCTTAGGGGGGGAGGCAGATACGCAGTATTTT. Amino acid sequence: CASSLGGEADTQYF.

The CDR3 reads CASSHRPGQGAYEQYF. Written as DNA, the CDR3 is TGTGCCAGCAGCCATCGTCCCGGACAGGGCGCCTACGAGCAGTACTTC. The V call is TRBV14, the J call TRBJ2-7; TRBD1 matches at 8 bases. In germline, CDR1 is SGHDN, CDR2 FVKESK. The CDR3 is made up of 16 amino acids. J gave up 2 bases and V 3 bases, and 9 bases lay outside the gene matches.

The chain is built from TRBV9 and TRBJ2-2; D possibly matches TRBD1 or TRBD2 (5 bases each). This CDR3 has 14 amino acids. Trimming removed 1 base at V and 7 bases at J, with 11 bases between. Germline V gene data show CDR1 as SGDLS and CDR2 as YYNGEE. Here the CDR3 DNA reads TGTGCCAGCAGCGTAACTGGGACCGGCGGGGAGCTGTTTTTT. Its protein product is CASSVTGTGGELFF. The whole variable domain, remainder taken from reference TRBV9 and TRBJ2-2, is DSGVTQTPKHLITATGQRVTLRCSPRSGDLSVYWYQQSLDQGLQFLIQYYNGEERAKGNILERFSAQQFPDLHSELNLSSLELGDSALYFCASSVTGTGGELFFGEGSRLTVL.

This rearrangement joins TRBV2 to TRBJ1-2; D may be TRBD1 (5 bases). Germline loops: CDR1 SNHLY, CDR2 FYNNEI. This CDR3 spans 13 amino acids. The V and J ends lost 8 bases and 4 bases respectively, with 14 bases between them. CDR3 bases: TGTGCCAGCCGCGGGATGGGGACCTATGGCTACACCTTC. Its protein product is CASRGMGTYGYTF.

Regarding this clone: Possible read error: a much larger clone is one base away. The CDR3 loop is CASSPGQGNTEAFF. The CDR3 coding sequence is TGTGCCAGCAGCCCGGGACAGGGGAACACTGAAGCTTTCTTT. The chain links TRBV28 to TRBJ1-1, with TRBD1 identical over 9 bases. V dropped 6 bases and J dropped 1; count of bases not matched to a gene: 3. Germline V gives CDR1 MDHEN, CDR2 SYDVKM. The CDR3 is 14 residues long.

The gene calls are TRBV25-1 and TRBJ2-7, with 10 bases identical to TRBD2. The CDR3 is made up of 15 amino acids. J was trimmed by 4 bases and V by 6 bases; bases with no gene match: 9. The germline V gene encodes CDR1 MGHDK and CDR2 SYGVNS. DNA of the CDR3: TGTGCCAGCAGCGTAGGACTAGCGGAGCCATACGAGCAGTACTTC. Encoded protein: CASSVGLAEPYEQYF.